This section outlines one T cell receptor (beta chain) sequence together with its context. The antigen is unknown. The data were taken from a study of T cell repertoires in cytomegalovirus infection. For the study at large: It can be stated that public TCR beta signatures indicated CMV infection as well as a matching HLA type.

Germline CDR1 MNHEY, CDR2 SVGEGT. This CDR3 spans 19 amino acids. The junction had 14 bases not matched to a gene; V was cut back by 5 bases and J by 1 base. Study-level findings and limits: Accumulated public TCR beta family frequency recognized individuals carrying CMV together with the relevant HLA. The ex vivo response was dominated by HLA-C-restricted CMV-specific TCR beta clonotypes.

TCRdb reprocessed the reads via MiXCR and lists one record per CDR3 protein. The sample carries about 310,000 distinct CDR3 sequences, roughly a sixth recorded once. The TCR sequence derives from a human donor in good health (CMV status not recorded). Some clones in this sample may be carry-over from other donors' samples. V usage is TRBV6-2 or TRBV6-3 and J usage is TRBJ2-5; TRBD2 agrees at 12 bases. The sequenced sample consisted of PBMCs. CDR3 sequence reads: CASSPPPKTSGGGQETQYF. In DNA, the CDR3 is TGTGCCAGCAGTCCTCCCCCTAAGACTAGCGGGGGTGGCCAAGAGACCCAGTACTTC.